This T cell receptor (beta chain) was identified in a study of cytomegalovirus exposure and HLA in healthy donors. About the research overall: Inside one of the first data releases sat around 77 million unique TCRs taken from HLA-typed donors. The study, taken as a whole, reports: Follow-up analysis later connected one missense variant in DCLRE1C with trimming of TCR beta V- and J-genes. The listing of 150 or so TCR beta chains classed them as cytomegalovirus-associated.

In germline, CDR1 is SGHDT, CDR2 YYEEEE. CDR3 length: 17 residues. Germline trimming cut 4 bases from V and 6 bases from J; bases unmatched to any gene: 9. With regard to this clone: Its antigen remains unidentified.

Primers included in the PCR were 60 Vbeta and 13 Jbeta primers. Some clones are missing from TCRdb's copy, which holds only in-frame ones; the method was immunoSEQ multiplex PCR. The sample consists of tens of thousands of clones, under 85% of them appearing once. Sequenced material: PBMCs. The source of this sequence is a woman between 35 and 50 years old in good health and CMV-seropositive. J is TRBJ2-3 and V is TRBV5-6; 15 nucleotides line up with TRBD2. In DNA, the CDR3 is TGTGCCAGCAGCCTCACCGGACTAGCGGGAGGGTTGGATACGCAGTATTTT. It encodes CASSLTGLAGGLDTQYF.